These T cell receptor beta chains were read from a single sample in a study of control samples from healthy donors and cancer patients. Using immunoSEQ multiplex PCR, the repertoire was profiled, and TCRdb retains in-frame clones only, with some absent. The sample records some 5,500 clones, around 72% being singletons. The sequenced sample consisted of formalin-fixed, paraffin-embedded tissue. Source of these receptors: a male donor with melanoma. Both conserved end residues are part of each CDR3. A D gene is named only where the DNA matches it firmly. A clone size is listed for some rows: how often the clone was seen (once, few, many), or a class if it is expanded.

cdr3_aa cdr3_nt j_call d_call v_call clone_size
CASSPEGLAENTGELFF TGTGCCAGCAGCCCTGAAGGACTAGCGGAGAACACCGGGGAGCTGTTTTTT TRBJ2-2 TRBD2 TRBV4-2 NA
CASSLSSHEQFF TGTGCCAGCAGTTTAAGCTCTCATGAGCAGTTCTTC TRBJ2-1 NA TRBV12-3/TRBV12-4 NA
CASGLGTASSGNTIYF TGTGCTAGTGGTTTGGGGACCGCTTCCTCTGGAAACACCATATATTTT TRBJ1-3 NA TRBV12-5 NA
CASSPTGGSGNTIYF TGTGCCAGCAGCCCAACAGGGGGTTCAGGAAACACCATATATTTT TRBJ1-3 TRBD1 TRBV6-6 NA
CASSQETRSGYGYTF TGTGCCAGCAGCCAGGAGACAAGGTCTGGGTATGGCTACACCTTC TRBJ1-2 NA TRBV4-2 NA
CASTLRSGANVLTF TGCGCCAGCACCCTCCGATCGGGGGCCAACGTCCTGACTTTC TRBJ2-6 NA TRBV5-1 NA
CATSRGSGPSTDTQYF TGTGCCACCAGCAGAGGGTCGGGACCTAGCACAGATACGCAGTATTTT TRBJ2-3 NA TRBV15 NA
CASSSNTPVGNQPQHF TGTGCCAGCAGCTCCAACACCCCGGTAGGCAATCAGCCCCAGCATTTT TRBJ1-5 NA TRBV7-3 NA
CATSRDSVQGSYEQYF TGTGCCACCAGCAGAGATTCTGTACAGGGCTCCTACGAGCAGTACTTC TRBJ2-7 NA TRBV15 once
CASSLGSTTIYEQYF TGTGCCAGCAGCTTAGGGTCGACAACGATCTACGAGCAGTACTTC TRBJ2-7 NA TRBV7-2 NA
CASTLQALGNTIYF TGTGCCAGCACCCTACAAGCCCTTGGAAACACCATATATTTT TRBJ1-3 NA TRBV6-5 NA
CASNPGTSGTRNEQFF TGTGCCAGCAATCCCGGGACTAGCGGGACTAGGAATGAGCAGTTCTTC TRBJ2-1 TRBD2 TRBV27 NA
CASSQLLLGGTGELFF TGTGCCAGCAGCCAACTCCTACTAGGGGGGACCGGGGAGCTGTTTTTT TRBJ2-2 NA TRBV3-1/TRBV3-2 NA
CASSFPASTDTQYF TGTGCCAGCAGCTTTCCCGCTAGCACAGATACGCAGTATTTT TRBJ2-3 NA TRBV7-2 NA
CASSSNVPTQYF TGTGCCAGCAGCTCCAACGTGCCTACGCAGTATTTT TRBJ2-3 NA TRBV2 NA
CASSPLGVFTGAYSGANVLTF TGTGCTAGCTCACCCCTCGGGGTGTTCACAGGGGCCTACTCTGGGGCCAACGTCCTGACTTTC TRBJ2-6 TRBD1 TRBV18 NA
CASSYRLALSYEQYF TGTGCCAGCAGTTACCGACTAGCGCTCTCCTACGAGCAGTACTTC TRBJ2-7 TRBD2 TRBV6-5 NA
CASSQEPHRTAGNTIYF TGCGCCAGCAGCCAAGAACCCCACAGAACCGCTGGAAACACCATATATTTT TRBJ1-3 NA TRBV4-1 NA
CASRPGRRNQPQHF TGTGCCAGCAGACCGGGACGGCGGAATCAGCCCCAGCATTTT TRBJ1-5 NA TRBV28 NA
CASSQTGGKGGYTF TGTGCCAGCAGCCAAACAGGGGGCAAAGGTGGCTACACCTTC TRBJ1-2 TRBD1 TRBV3-1/TRBV3-2 NA
CASSVTGRWVNEKLFF TGCGCCAGCAGCGTGACAGGGAGGTGGGTAAATGAAAAACTGTTTTTT TRBJ1-4 TRBD1 TRBV4-3 NA
CASSLTSGSMINEQFF TGCGCCAGCAGCTTAACTAGCGGGAGTATGATTAATGAGCAGTTCTTC TRBJ2-1 TRBD2 TRBV5-1 few
CSAQDQETQYF TGCAGTGCGCAGGACCAAGAGACCCAGTACTTC TRBJ2-5 NA TRBV20-1 NA
CAISPLTSGRRDTQYF TGTGCCATCAGCCCACTGACTAGCGGGAGGAGGGATACGCAGTATTTT TRBJ2-3 TRBD2 TRBV10-3 NA
CASGWDSQETQYF TGTGCCAGCGGGTGGGACTCCCAAGAGACCCAGTACTTC TRBJ2-5 NA TRBV7-2 NA
CASSIERTSATQYF TGTGCCAGTAGTATAGAGAGGACTAGCGCTACGCAGTATTTT TRBJ2-3 TRBD2 TRBV19 NA
CAIRAGQPMNTEAFF TGTGCCATCAGGGCAGGGCAACCGATGAACACTGAAGCTTTCTTT TRBJ1-1 NA TRBV10-3 NA
CASSADTNTEAFF TGTGCCAGCAGCGCCGACACGAACACTGAAGCTTTCTTT TRBJ1-1 NA TRBV5-6 NA
CASSLLDGPNYGYTF TGTGCCAGCAGCCTATTGGACGGGCCTAACTATGGCTACACCTTC TRBJ1-2 NA TRBV7-2 NA
CASSLESGAGEKLFF TGTGCCAGCAGCTTAGAATCGGGGGCTGGTGAAAAACTGTTTTTT TRBJ1-4 NA TRBV11-2 NA
CASSQDFPAGQETQYF TGCGCCAGCAGCCAAGATTTTCCCGCGGGGCAAGAGACCCAGTACTTC TRBJ2-5 NA TRBV4-1 NA
CATSSDGSRYNEQFF TGTGCCACCAGCAGTGACGGGAGCAGGTACAATGAGCAGTTCTTC TRBJ2-1 NA TRBV15 NA
CASSQDDWTSGREQYF TGTGCCAGCAGCCAAGACGATTGGACTAGCGGGAGGGAGCAGTACTTC TRBJ2-7 TRBD2 TRBV14 NA
CASSYSTPEQYF TGTGCCAGCAGTTACTCCACACCCGAGCAGTACTTC TRBJ2-7 NA TRBV6-6 NA
CASSSSTGRAYEQYF TGTGCCAGCAGTTCCTCAACCGGGAGGGCCTACGAGCAGTACTTC TRBJ2-7 TRBD2 TRBV27 NA
CASSQDMGDAFF TGTGCCAGCAGCCAAGATATGGGAGATGCTTTCTTT TRBJ1-1 NA TRBV4-2 NA
CASSFWLAGRETQYF TGTGCCAGCAGCTTCTGGCTAGCGGGAAGGGAGACCCAGTACTTC TRBJ2-5 TRBD2 TRBV7-2 NA
CASSFGLGTGELFF TGTGCCAGCAGCTTTGGGTTGGGCACCGGGGAGCTGTTTTTT TRBJ2-2 NA TRBV7-9 NA
CARSLVGLAGGPYEQYF TGTGCCAGAAGCTTAGTCGGACTAGCGGGAGGGCCTTACGAGCAGTACTTC TRBJ2-7 NA TRBV7-5 NA
CASSLWGRDTQYF TGTGCCAGCAGCTTGTGGGGGAGGGATACGCAGTATTTT TRBJ2-3 NA TRBV5-8 NA
CASAPGQGTREQYF TGTGCCAGCGCCCCGGGACAGGGGACAAGGGAGCAGTACTTC TRBJ2-7 TRBD1 TRBV5-8 NA
CASTAGVSNQPQHF TGTGCCAGCACCGCCGGAGTGAGCAATCAGCCCCAGCATTTT TRBJ1-5 NA TRBV28 NA
CASRGTGVSYEQYF TGTGCCAGCAGGGGAACAGGAGTCTCCTACGAGCAGTACTTC TRBJ2-7 NA TRBV6-6 NA
CASSQTVNSPLHF TGTGCCAGCAGTCAGACGGTCAACTCACCCCTCCACTTT TRBJ1-6 NA TRBV6-5 NA
CASRDGLSNQPQHF TGTGCCAGCAGGGACGGCCTCAGCAATCAGCCCCAGCATTTT TRBJ1-5 NA TRBV2 NA
CAWSPRSKETQYF TGTGCCTGGAGTCCCCGTTCAAAAGAGACCCAGTACTTC TRBJ2-5 NA TRBV30 NA
CSVTGTSGNYEQYF TGCAGCGTGACCGGGACTAGCGGTAACTACGAGCAGTACTTC TRBJ2-7 TRBD2 TRBV29-1 NA
CASNIPGQLIISNQPQHF TGTGCCAGCAATATCCCGGGACAACTCATTATTAGCAATCAGCCCCAGCATTTT TRBJ1-5 NA TRBV28 once
CASSIGTSSNQPQHF TGTGCCAGTAGTATAGGTACATCTAGCAATCAGCCCCAGCATTTT TRBJ1-5 NA TRBV19 once
CASSLGTSSYEQYF TGTGCCAGCAGCTTGGGGACATCTTCCTACGAGCAGTACTTC TRBJ2-7 NA TRBV5-4 NA
CASSNRDGTGELFF TGTGCCAGCTCAAACAGGGACGGCACCGGGGAGCTGTTTTTT TRBJ2-2 NA TRBV18 once
CASSPAWIGQYGDTQYF TGTGCCAGCAGCCCCGCGTGGATAGGACAGTATGGGGATACGCAGTATTTT TRBJ2-3 NA TRBV28 NA